One and the same sample provided the 17 T cell receptor beta chains below, sequenced in a study of cytomegalovirus exposure and HLA in healthy donors. The PCR contained 60 Vbeta and 13 Jbeta primers. Assay: immunoSEQ multiplex PCR; the TCRdb copy retains only in-frame clones and omits some. Among 100,000 to 150,000 clones, around 72% were seen once, and the ten largest hold under 5%. Sequenced material: PBMCs. The receptor source for this set is a man aged 25 to 45 in good health and CMV-seronegative.

V usage is TRBV28 and J usage is TRBJ2-7; weak D call: TRBD2 (6 bases). This CDR3 has 13 residues. Trimming stripped 7 bases from V and 1 base from J, with 11 bases between. The germline V gene has CDR1 MDHEN and CDR2 SYDVKM. For the CDR3, the DNA is TGTGCCAGCAAGAGGAGGGAATCCTACGAGCAGTACTTC. Translated, it gives CASKRRESYEQYF.

The rearrangement links TRBV27 to TRBJ2-5; 7 bases match TRBD1. The V and J ends lost 6 bases and 0 bases, in that order; junction bases with no gene match: 10. Germline loops: CDR1 MNHEY, CDR2 SMNVEV (reference sequence). The CDR3 is made up of 16 amino acids. The CDR3 reads CASSSLGQSHQETQYF. CDR3 in DNA: TGTGCCAGCAGCTCCTTGGGACAGAGTCACCAAGAGACCCAGTACTTC.

This clone occurred a few times. The CDR3 loop reads CAWSDPGQGEVGELFF. In DNA, the CDR3 is TGTGCCTGGAGTGACCCGGGACAGGGGGAAGTCGGGGAGCTGTTTTTT. The chain carries TRBV30 and TRBJ2-2, with 11 bases matching TRBD1. CDR1 and CDR2 (germline): GTSNPN, SVGIG (reference sequence). Losses at the gene ends were 1 base for V and 7 bases for J; bases not matched to a gene: 8. This CDR3 is built from 16 residues.

As to this clone: Germline is not matched at one junction end, which may reflect a read error. The V gene is TRBV7-9, the J gene TRBJ1-1, with D hard to call. Germline V gene data show CDR1 as SEHNR and CDR2 as FQNEAQ (reference sequence). CDR3 length: 14 amino acids. CDR3 nucleotides: TGTTCCAGCAGCTTAGAGCTCGTGAACACTGAAGCTTTCTTT. Translating gives CSSSLELVNTEAFF.

The rearrangement links TRBV9 to TRBJ2-5; D possibly corresponds to TRBD2 (6 bases). Looked up from germline, CDR1 is SGDLS and CDR2 is YYNGEE. V lost 7 bases and J lost 2, with 18 bases in between. The CDR3 extends over 15 amino acids. The CDR3 DNA reads TGTGCCAGCTCCCGGGACGGGGGAAGGCAAGAGACCCAGTACTTC. This codes for CASSRDGGRQETQYF.

In DNA form, the CDR3 reads TGTGCCAGCTCCTACCGGACAGAAACCTACGAGCAGTACTTC. It yields the protein CASSYRTETYEQYF. The chain couples TRBV2 to TRBJ2-7, with D possibly TRBD1 on 6 matching bases. The germline V gene encodes CDR1 SNHLY and CDR2 FYNNEI. The ends were cut back, 8 bases at V and 2 bases at J, with 16 bases in the middle. The CDR3 sequence is 14 residues long.

The V call is TRBV5-1, the J call TRBJ2-2; D is unresolved. Germline-derived CDR1 and CDR2 are SGHRS and YFSETQ. The CDR3 length is 14 residues. With 5 bases removed from V and 0 bases from J, the gap between germline ends came to 8 bases. The CDR3 here is CASRRRSNTGELFF. For the CDR3, the DNA is TGCGCCAGCAGGAGGCGGTCGAACACCGGGGAGCTGTTTTTT.

The rearrangement links TRBV7-9 to TRBJ2-7; 9 nucleotides match TRBD1. Germline lookup yields CDR1 SEHNR and CDR2 FQNEAQ (reference sequence). The J segment lost 6 bases and the V segment lost 5 bases, leaving 11 bases of the junction unmatched. The CDR3 length is 15 residues. In DNA form, the CDR3 reads TGTGCCAGCAGCCAAACCCGGGACAGGGTGGCCGAGCAGTACTTC. It specifies CASSQTRDRVAEQYF.

The V gene is TRBV5-4, the J gene TRBJ1-2, with 8 bases that match TRBD1. Losses at the gene ends were 1 base for V and 4 bases for J; bases not matched to a gene: 6. CDR1 and CDR2 (germline): SGHNT, YYREEE (reference sequence). The CDR3 is 15 residues long. CDR3 coding DNA: TGTGCCAGCAGCTTGAGGAACGACAGGGGCTATGGCTACACCTTC. It yields the protein CASSLRNDRGYGYTF.

The chain recombines TRBV28 with TRBJ2-7; D perhaps matches TRBD2 (6 bases). The CDR3 totals 12 residues. Germline V lookup: CDR1 MDHEN, CDR2 SYDVKM. V was cut by 9 bases and J by 4 bases, with 13 bases left in between. The CDR3 DNA reads TGTGCCAGTAAAGGTGGGGGGTACGAGCAGTACTTC. This encodes CASKGGGYEQYF.

This chain links TRBV19 with TRBJ1-2, with D possibly being TRBD1 (6 bases). Trimming cost V 5 bases and J 4 bases, with 14 bases left between them. Germline loops: CDR1 LNHDA, CDR2 SQIVND (reference sequence). The CDR3 length is 14 residues. CDR3 nucleotide sequence: TGTGCCAGTAGTCATCAGGGGCTCACCTATGGCTACACCTTC. Translation: CASSHQGLTYGYTF.

This clone was detected only once. The V gene is TRBV7-3, the J gene TRBJ2-1; 7 bases agree with TRBD2. CDR1 SGHTA and CDR2 FQGTGA come from the germline V gene. CDR3 length equals 20 residues. The J segment lost 0 bases and the V segment lost 5 bases, leaving 19 bases of the junction unmatched. CDR3 sequence (DNA): TGTGCCAGCAGCCTCATACCGGGACTACACCTCGGAAGCTCCTACAATGAGCAGTTCTTC. Translation: CASSLIPGLHLGSSYNEQFF.

The chain employs TRBV9 and TRBJ2-2; a possible D gene is TRBD1 (5 bases). The CDR3 runs 16 residues. Germline CDR1 SGDLS, CDR2 YYNGEE. Deletions cut 0 bases from V and 1 base from J, with 10 bases between. This CDR3 is CASSVDRIENTGELFF. DNA of the CDR3: TGTGCCAGCAGCGTAGACAGGATTGAGAACACCGGGGAGCTGTTTTTT.

This sequence joins TRBV6-5 and TRBJ2-7; 7 bases align to TRBD1. This CDR3 is 13 amino acids long. The J segment lost 5 bases and the V segment lost 0 bases, leaving 1 base of the junction unmatched. CDR1 is MNHEY, CDR2 SVGAGI, per germline. This CDR3 is CASSYSDRDEQYF. The DNA for the CDR3 is TGTGCCAGCAGTTACTCTGACAGGGACGAGCAGTACTTC.

The rearrangement links TRBV7-2 to TRBJ2-7; TRBD1 might be the D (6 bases). This CDR3 contains 15 residues. V gave up 4 bases and J gave up 2 bases, with 15 bases separating them. Germline lookup yields CDR1 SGHTA and CDR2 FQGNSA. In DNA form, the CDR3 reads TGTGCCAGCAGCTCCCGACAGGCCGCGGCCTACGAGCAGTACTTC. Amino acid sequence: CASSSRQAAAYEQYF.

This chain connects TRBV4-2 to TRBJ1-1; TRBD1 matches 8 bases. J gave up 6 bases and V 3 bases, and 21 bases lay outside the gene matches. This CDR3 spans 19 amino acids. Germline values: CDR1 LGHNA, CDR2 YNFKEQ. In DNA form, the CDR3 reads TGTGCCAGCAGCCACCCTCGAGGGGGCCAGGGGGCAAAATTGGCTGAAGCTTTCTTT. Translation gives CASSHPRGGQGAKLAEAFF.

The chain has TRBV4-3 and TRBJ1-3; D is unclear. The V end lost 1 base, the J end lost 4 bases, and 14 bases lay between the germline ends. CDR1 LGHNA and CDR2 YSLEER come from the germline V gene. The CDR3 has 16 residues. The CDR3 DNA reads TGCGCCAGCAGCCAAGTTTTCGCGGGGTCGGGAAACACCATATATTTT. This codes for CASSQVFAGSGNTIYF.